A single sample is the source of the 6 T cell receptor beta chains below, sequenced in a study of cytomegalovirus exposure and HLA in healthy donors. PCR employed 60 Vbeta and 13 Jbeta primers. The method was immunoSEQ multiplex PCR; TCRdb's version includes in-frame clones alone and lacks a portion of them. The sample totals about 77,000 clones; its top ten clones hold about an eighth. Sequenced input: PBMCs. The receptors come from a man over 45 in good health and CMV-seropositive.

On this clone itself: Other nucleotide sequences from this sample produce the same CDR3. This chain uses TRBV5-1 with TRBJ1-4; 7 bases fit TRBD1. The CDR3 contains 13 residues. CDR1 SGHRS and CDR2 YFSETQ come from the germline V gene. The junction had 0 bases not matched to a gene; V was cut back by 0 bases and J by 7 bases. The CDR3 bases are TGCGCCAGCAGCTTGGGACAGGGTGAAAAACTGTTTTTT. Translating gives CASSLGQGEKLFF.

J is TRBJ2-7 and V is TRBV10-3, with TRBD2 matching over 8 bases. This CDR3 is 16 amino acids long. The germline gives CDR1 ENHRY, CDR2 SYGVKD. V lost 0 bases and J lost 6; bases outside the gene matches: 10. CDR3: CAISESGAGGAGEQYF. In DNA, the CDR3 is TGTGCCATCAGTGAGTCGGGGGCGGGAGGAGCGGGCGAGCAGTACTTC.

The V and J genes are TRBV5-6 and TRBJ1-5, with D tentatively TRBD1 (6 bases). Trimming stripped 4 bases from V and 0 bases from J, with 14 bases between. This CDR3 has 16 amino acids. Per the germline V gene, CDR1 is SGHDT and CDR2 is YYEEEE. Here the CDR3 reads CASSLRTAASNQPQHF. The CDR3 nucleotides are TGTGCCAGCAGCCTGCGGACAGCGGCTAGCAATCAGCCCCAGCATTTT.

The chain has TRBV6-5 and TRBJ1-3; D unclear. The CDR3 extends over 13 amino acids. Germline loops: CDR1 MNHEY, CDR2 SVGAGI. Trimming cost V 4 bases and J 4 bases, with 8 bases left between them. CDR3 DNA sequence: TGTGCCAGCAGTTCACATGCAGGAAACACCATATATTTT. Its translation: CASSSHAGNTIYF.

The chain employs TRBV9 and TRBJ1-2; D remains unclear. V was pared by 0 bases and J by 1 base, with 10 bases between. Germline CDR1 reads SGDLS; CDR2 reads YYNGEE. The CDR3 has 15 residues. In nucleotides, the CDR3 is TGTGCCAGCAGCGTAGGAACGGCGGATAACTATGGCTACACCTTC. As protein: CASSVGTADNYGYTF.

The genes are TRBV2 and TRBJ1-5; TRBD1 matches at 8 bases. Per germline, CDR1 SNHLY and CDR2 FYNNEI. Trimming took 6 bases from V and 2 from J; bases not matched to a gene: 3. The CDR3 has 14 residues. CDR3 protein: CASSTTGGNQPQHF. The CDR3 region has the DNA TGTGCCAGCAGCACGACAGGGGGCAATCAGCCCCAGCATTTT. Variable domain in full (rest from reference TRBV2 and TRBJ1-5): EPEVTQTPSHQVTQMGQEVILRCVPISNHLYFYWYRQILGQKVEFLVSFYNNEISEKSEIFDDQFSVERPDGSNFTLKIRSTKLEDSAMYFCASSTTGGNQPQHFGDGTRLSIL.